The 28 T cell receptor beta chains reported below all come from one sample, sequenced in a study of OX40 agonist ivuxolimab in advanced cancers. The repertoire was sequenced with immunoSEQ multiplex PCR; TCRdb's copy has only in-frame clones and lacks some. The sample comprises 65,000 to 95,000 clones, about 86% of which are singletons, and less than 0.85% rests with the top ten. Sequenced material: CD4+ or CD8+ T cells sorted from blood, taken in a trial of the OX40 agonist ivuxolimab. The receptor source for this set is an adult with an advanced solid tumor such as melanoma, head and neck, liver or kidney cancer.

The sample holds one count of this clone. The rearrangement links TRBV10-3 to TRBJ1-1; D is possibly TRBD1 (5 bases). V shed 11 bases and J shed 4 bases, with 17 bases lying between them. Germline V lookup: CDR1 ENHRY, CDR2 SYGVKD. This CDR3 has 13 residues. DNA of the CDR3: TGTGCCTCAAGTGCGGGGCTGGGCACTGAAGCTTTCTTT. This sequence encodes CASSAGLGTEAFF.

This clone was seen more than once but under ten times. Written as DNA, the CDR3 is TGTGCCAGCTCACCGCGTCAGGGGGCAATAGCCACCGGGGAGCTGTTTTTT. Translating gives CASSPRQGAIATGELFF. The gene calls are TRBV18 and TRBJ2-2, with 8 bases identical to TRBD1. Trimming took 3 bases from V and 4 from J; bases not matched to a gene: 10. Germline CDR1 is KGHSH and CDR2 is LQKENI. CDR3 length: 17 residues. Looking up the rest from reference TRBV18 and TRBJ2-2 gives the full variable domain: NAGVMQNPRHLVRRRGQEARLRCSPMKGHSHVYWYRQLPEEGLKFMVYLQKENIIDESGMPKERFSAEFPKEGPSILRIQQVVRGDSAAYFCASSPRQGAIATGELFFGEGSRLTVL.

This clone came up once. The rearrangement links TRBV7-8 to TRBJ2-1; the D is unclear. The CDR3 extends over 14 amino acids. Trimming cost V 5 bases and J 0 bases, with 8 bases left between them. Germline values: CDR1 SGHVS, CDR2 FQNEAQ. The CDR3 sequence is CASSPMTSYNEQFF. DNA of the CDR3: TGTGCCAGCAGCCCCATGACCTCCTACAATGAGCAGTTCTTC.

In nucleotides, the CDR3 is TGTGCCAGCAGCCGACAGGGGCGTGAGCAGTACTTC. It codes for CASSRQGREQYF. The chain has TRBV7-9 and TRBJ2-7, with 8 bases matching TRBD1. V was pared by 5 bases and J by 7 bases, with 4 bases of the junction left unmatched. The CDR3 consists of 12 residues. Germline-derived CDR1 and CDR2 are SEHNR and FQNEAQ (reference sequence).

This chain joins TRBV28 and TRBJ1-4, with 7 bases aligning to TRBD1. J lost 2 bases, V lost 6 bases, and 9 bases had no gene match. The length of the CDR3 is 16 residues. Germline CDR1 reads MDHEN; CDR2 reads SYDVKM. The CDR3 loop reads CASRSGGGRTNEKLFF. The CDR3 DNA follows: TGTGCCAGCAGAAGCGGAGGGGGCAGGACTAATGAAAAACTGTTTTTT. The whole variable domain, filled in from reference TRBV28 and TRBJ1-4, reads DVKVTQSSRYLVKRTGEKVFLECVQDMDHENMFWYRQDPGLGLRLIYFSYDVKMKEKGDIPEGYSVSREKKERFSLILESASTNQTSMYLCASRSGGGRTNEKLFFGSGTQLSVL.

The chain carries TRBV5-4 and TRBJ2-2, with unresolved D. In germline, CDR1 is SGHNT, CDR2 YYREEE (reference sequence). The V end was cut by 0 bases, the J end by 1 base, with 10 bases between. This CDR3 comprises 16 residues. In DNA, the CDR3 is TGTGCCAGCAGCTTGGCGGGCCCACGGAACACCGGGGAGCTGTTTTTT. Translated, it gives CASSLAGPRNTGELFF.

The CDR3 region is CASSDHSDSLNEQYF. The DNA for the CDR3 is TGTGCCAGTAGCGATCATTCGGACAGTTTGAACGAGCAGTACTTC. J is TRBJ2-7 and V is TRBV19; possible D gene TRBD1, 6 bases. CDR1 and CDR2 (germline): LNHDA, SQIVND (reference sequence). V was trimmed by 6 bases and J by 5 bases, leaving 20 bases between them. This CDR3 has 15 residues.

This rearrangement joins TRBV7-2 to TRBJ2-7, with 10 bases lining up with TRBD2. The CDR3 extends over 13 amino acids. With V trimmed by 3 bases and J by 7 bases, 3 bases remained unmatched. CDR1 and CDR2 from the germline V gene are SGHTA and FQGNSA. CDR3 amino acids: CASSFGTSVEQYF. The DNA for the CDR3 is TGTGCCAGCAGCTTCGGGACTAGCGTTGAGCAGTACTTC.

V and J are TRBV5-1 and TRBJ1-3; D is unresolved. Looked up from germline, CDR1 is SGHRS and CDR2 is YFSETQ. The CDR3 is 16 residues long. V lost 2 bases and J 0 bases, leaving 12 bases between the germline ends. CDR3 sequence reads: CASSFGDSNSGNTIYF. The DNA of the CDR3 is TGCGCCAGCAGCTTCGGTGACTCTAACTCTGGAAACACCATATATTTT.

The J gene is TRBJ2-2, the V gene TRBV19; 8 bases align to TRBD2. Germline V CDR1 and CDR2: LNHDA, SQIVND (reference sequence). J was trimmed by 6 bases and V by 10 bases; bases with no gene match: 13. CDR3 size: 15 residues. CDR3 nucleotide sequence: TGTGCCACCGAACGAGGCGGGGGGTACCCCGGGGAGCTGTTTTTT. As protein: CATERGGGYPGELFF.

V gene TRBV29-1 combines with J gene TRBJ2-1; TRBD2 matches 11 bases. V was clipped by 0 bases and J by 4 bases; unmatched bases: 2. This CDR3 is built from 15 residues. Germline values: CDR1 SQVTM, CDR2 ANQGSEA. CDR3 DNA sequence: TGCAGCGTTGAAGACCCTAGCGGGGGGTACAATGAGCAGTTCTTC. This sequence encodes CSVEDPSGGYNEQFF.

V gene TRBV18 combines with J gene TRBJ2-7, with a weak D call TRBD1 (5 bases). Germline CDR1 and CDR2: KGHSH and LQKENI. Trimming took 3 bases from V and 2 from J, leaving 11 bases between them. The CDR3 has 14 residues. Written as DNA, the CDR3 is TGTGCCAGCTCACCTGGGGCAGCCACCTACGAGCAGTACTTC. Amino acids: CASSPGAATYEQYF.

This clone was picked up a small number of times. This sequence joins TRBV28 and TRBJ1-4; possibly TRBD1 for D (6 bases). This CDR3 is built from 17 residues. V lost 6 bases and J lost 10, with 27 bases in between. Germline assignment: CDR1 MDHEN and CDR2 SYDVKM. The CDR3 is CASSPPPTPTGLLKLFF. As DNA, the CDR3 is TGTGCCAGCAGCCCCCCCCCGACACCTACAGGGCTATTAAAACTGTTTTTT.

The chain couples TRBV19 to TRBJ2-2, with 10 bases matching TRBD2. There are 16 residues in the CDR3. Looked up from germline, CDR1 is LNHDA and CDR2 is SQIVND (reference sequence). Trimming cost V 3 bases and J 6 bases; bases outside gene matches: 7. CDR3 nucleotide sequence: TGTGCCAGTAGTATTAGGAGCGGGAGGGCGTCCGGGGAGCTGTTTTTT. Amino acids: CASSIRSGRASGELFF. The full variable domain, its missing parts supplied by reference TRBV19 and TRBJ2-2, is DGGITQSPKYLFRKEGQNVTLSCEQNLNHDAMYWYRQDPGQGLRLIYYSQIVNDFQKGDIAEGYSVSREKKESFPLTVTSAQKNPTAFYLCASSIRSGRASGELFFGEGSRLTVL.

V gene TRBV12-5 combines with J gene TRBJ2-5, with a weak D call TRBD2 (5 bases). This CDR3 spans 13 amino acids. V was clipped by 5 bases and J by 5 bases, with 12 bases between them. CDR1 is LGHNT and CDR2 is FRNRAP in the germline V gene. DNA of the CDR3: TGTGCTAGTGGTCCCGGACGAGGGGAGACCCAGTACTTC. This encodes CASGPGRGETQYF. The full variable domain, in which reference TRBV12-5 and TRBJ2-5 provide the parts outside the CDR3, is DARVTQTPRHKVTEMGQEVTMRCQPILGHNTVFWYRQTMMQGLELLAYFRNRAPLDDSGMPKDRFSAEMPDATLATLKIQPSEPRDSAVYFCASGPGRGETQYFGPGTRLLVL.

V and J are TRBV7-2 and TRBJ1-5; D gene unclear. With 2 bases removed from V and 4 bases from J, the gap between germline ends came to 9 bases. This CDR3 is 14 amino acids long. Germline V gene lookup returns CDR1 SGHTA and CDR2 FQGNSA. The CDR3 DNA reads TGTGCCAGCAGCTTAATAAAAGATAATCAGCCCCAGCATTTT. Translated: CASSLIKDNQPQHF.

This sequence joins TRBV28 and TRBJ1-1; no definite D call. The V and J ends lost 2 bases and 5 bases respectively, with 12 bases between them. The CDR3 is 14 residues long. Germline CDR1 and CDR2: MDHEN and SYDVKM. The DNA for the CDR3 is TGTGCCAGCAGTTTAGGCGGTGTCGGGACTGAAGCTTTCTTT. Translation: CASSLGGVGTEAFF.

The V call is TRBV14, the J call TRBJ2-1; 13 nucleotides agree with TRBD2. The trim removed 2 bases at V and 8 bases at J, leaving 3 bases unmatched. The CDR3 has 15 amino acids. Germline values: CDR1 SGHDN, CDR2 FVKESK. CDR3 residues: CASSQRTSGGHEQFF. The CDR3 coding sequence is TGTGCCAGCAGCCAAAGGACTAGCGGGGGCCATGAGCAGTTCTTC.

This chain links TRBV14 with TRBJ2-7, with a possible D match to TRBD2 (6 bases). V lost 4 bases, J lost 0 bases, and 13 bases lay in between. This CDR3 spans 15 amino acids. Germline values: CDR1 SGHDN, CDR2 FVKESK. CDR3 loop: CASSLAWRASYEQYF. CDR3 bases: TGTGCCAGCAGCCTGGCTTGGAGGGCCTCCTACGAGCAGTACTTC.

The chain links TRBV5-1 to TRBJ1-2; D unresolved. Deletions cut 0 bases from V and 4 bases from J, with 10 bases between. This CDR3 is built from 14 residues. Looked up from germline, CDR1 is SGHRS and CDR2 is YFSETQ. This chain's CDR3 is CASSLEAAFYGYTF. The CDR3 DNA sequence: TGCGCCAGCAGCTTGGAGGCAGCTTTCTATGGCTACACCTTC.

The CDR3 region is CASSYAGPGEIYGYTF. DNA of the CDR3: TGTGCCAGCAGTTACGCGGGACCAGGGGAGATCTATGGCTACACCTTC. The rearrangement joins TRBV6-5 to TRBJ1-2, with D possibly being TRBD1 (6 bases). The germline V gene has CDR1 MNHEY and CDR2 SVGAGI. The CDR3 is made up of 16 amino acids. The V and J ends lost 2 bases and 4 bases respectively, with 17 bases between them.

The chain employs TRBV9 and TRBJ1-3; D is unresolved. CDR3 size: 14 residues. V was pared by 2 bases and J by 0 bases, with 6 bases between. Germline CDR1 SGDLS, CDR2 YYNGEE. CDR3 DNA: TGTGCCAGCAGCGTGGCCGACTCTGGAAACACCATATATTTT. The encoded protein is CASSVADSGNTIYF.

The rearrangement links TRBV21-1 to TRBJ1-2; TRBD1 is the table's D call, not checked against the DNA. TRBV21-1 is given as a pseudogene. This CDR3 is 17 amino acids long. The CDR3 bases are TGTGCCAGCAGCAAGGGGGCCGACAGGTTTTTCCTATTCGGCTACACCTTC. It translates to CASSKGADRFFLFGYTF.

This chain connects TRBV28 to TRBJ1-1, with D possibly TRBD1 on 6 matching bases. Trimming removed 3 bases at V and 7 bases at J, with 12 bases between. CDR1 and CDR2 (germline): MDHEN, SYDVKM. The CDR3 extends over 13 amino acids. The CDR3 sequence: CASSLGGAGEAFF. DNA for the CDR3: TGTGCCAGCAGTTTGGGGGGGGCTGGTGAAGCTTTCTTT. Complete variable domain (other parts from reference TRBV28 and TRBJ1-1): DVKVTQSSRYLVKRTGEKVFLECVQDMDHENMFWYRQDPGLGLRLIYFSYDVKMKEKGDIPEGYSVSREKKERFSLILESASTNQTSMYLCASSLGGAGEAFFGQGTRLTVV.

This rearrangement joins TRBV20-1 to TRBJ2-7; D not certain. Trimming stripped 5 bases from V and 6 bases from J, with 11 bases between. Germline CDR1 DFQATT, CDR2 SNEGSKA (reference sequence). This CDR3 has 11 residues. This CDR3 is CSAAPSVEQYF. The CDR3 bases are TGCAGTGCTGCCCCGTCGGTCGAGCAGTACTTC.

This clone was recorded only once. The rearrangement uses TRBV14 and TRBJ1-2; D may be TRBD1 (5 bases). CDR1 is SGHDN and CDR2 is FVKESK in the germline V gene. The CDR3 is 13 residues long. Trimming cost V 0 bases and J 8 bases, with 10 bases left between them. The DNA of the CDR3 is TGTGCCAGCAGCCAAGAGGGACGCCCAGGCTACACCTTC. Translating gives CASSQEGRPGYTF.

V gene TRBV28 combines with J gene TRBJ1-2; D unresolved. V was shortened by 3 bases and J by 6 bases, with 14 bases between the two germline ends. The CDR3 spans 14 residues. CDR1 and CDR2 (germline): MDHEN, SYDVKM. CDR3 region: CASSFFTPVHGYTF. Written as DNA, the CDR3 is TGTGCCAGCAGTTTCTTTACTCCGGTACATGGCTACACCTTC.

CDR3 residues: CASSAFGGGGREQYF. DNA of the CDR3: TGTGCCAGCAGCGCGTTCGGGGGCGGCGGTCGGGAGCAGTACTTC. This sequence joins TRBV9 and TRBJ2-7, with D perhaps being TRBD1 or TRBD2 (6 bases each). Between the trimmed V and J ends, which lost 3 bases and 7 bases, there was a span of 20 bases. Germline V gives CDR1 SGDLS, CDR2 YYNGEE. The CDR3 sequence is 15 residues long.